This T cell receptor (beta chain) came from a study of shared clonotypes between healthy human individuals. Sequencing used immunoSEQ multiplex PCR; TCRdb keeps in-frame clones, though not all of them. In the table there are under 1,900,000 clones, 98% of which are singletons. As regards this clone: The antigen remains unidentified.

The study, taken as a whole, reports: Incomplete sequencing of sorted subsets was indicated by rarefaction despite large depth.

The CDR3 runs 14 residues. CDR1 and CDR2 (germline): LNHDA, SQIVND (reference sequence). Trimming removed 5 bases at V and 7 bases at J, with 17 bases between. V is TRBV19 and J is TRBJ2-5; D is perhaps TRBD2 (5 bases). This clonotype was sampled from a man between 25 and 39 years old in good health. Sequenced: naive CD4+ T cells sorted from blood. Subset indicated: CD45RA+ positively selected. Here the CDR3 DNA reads TGTGCCAGTAGTCGAGGAGGTTTAGGTTGGACCCAGTACTTC. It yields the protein CASSRGGLGWTQYF.